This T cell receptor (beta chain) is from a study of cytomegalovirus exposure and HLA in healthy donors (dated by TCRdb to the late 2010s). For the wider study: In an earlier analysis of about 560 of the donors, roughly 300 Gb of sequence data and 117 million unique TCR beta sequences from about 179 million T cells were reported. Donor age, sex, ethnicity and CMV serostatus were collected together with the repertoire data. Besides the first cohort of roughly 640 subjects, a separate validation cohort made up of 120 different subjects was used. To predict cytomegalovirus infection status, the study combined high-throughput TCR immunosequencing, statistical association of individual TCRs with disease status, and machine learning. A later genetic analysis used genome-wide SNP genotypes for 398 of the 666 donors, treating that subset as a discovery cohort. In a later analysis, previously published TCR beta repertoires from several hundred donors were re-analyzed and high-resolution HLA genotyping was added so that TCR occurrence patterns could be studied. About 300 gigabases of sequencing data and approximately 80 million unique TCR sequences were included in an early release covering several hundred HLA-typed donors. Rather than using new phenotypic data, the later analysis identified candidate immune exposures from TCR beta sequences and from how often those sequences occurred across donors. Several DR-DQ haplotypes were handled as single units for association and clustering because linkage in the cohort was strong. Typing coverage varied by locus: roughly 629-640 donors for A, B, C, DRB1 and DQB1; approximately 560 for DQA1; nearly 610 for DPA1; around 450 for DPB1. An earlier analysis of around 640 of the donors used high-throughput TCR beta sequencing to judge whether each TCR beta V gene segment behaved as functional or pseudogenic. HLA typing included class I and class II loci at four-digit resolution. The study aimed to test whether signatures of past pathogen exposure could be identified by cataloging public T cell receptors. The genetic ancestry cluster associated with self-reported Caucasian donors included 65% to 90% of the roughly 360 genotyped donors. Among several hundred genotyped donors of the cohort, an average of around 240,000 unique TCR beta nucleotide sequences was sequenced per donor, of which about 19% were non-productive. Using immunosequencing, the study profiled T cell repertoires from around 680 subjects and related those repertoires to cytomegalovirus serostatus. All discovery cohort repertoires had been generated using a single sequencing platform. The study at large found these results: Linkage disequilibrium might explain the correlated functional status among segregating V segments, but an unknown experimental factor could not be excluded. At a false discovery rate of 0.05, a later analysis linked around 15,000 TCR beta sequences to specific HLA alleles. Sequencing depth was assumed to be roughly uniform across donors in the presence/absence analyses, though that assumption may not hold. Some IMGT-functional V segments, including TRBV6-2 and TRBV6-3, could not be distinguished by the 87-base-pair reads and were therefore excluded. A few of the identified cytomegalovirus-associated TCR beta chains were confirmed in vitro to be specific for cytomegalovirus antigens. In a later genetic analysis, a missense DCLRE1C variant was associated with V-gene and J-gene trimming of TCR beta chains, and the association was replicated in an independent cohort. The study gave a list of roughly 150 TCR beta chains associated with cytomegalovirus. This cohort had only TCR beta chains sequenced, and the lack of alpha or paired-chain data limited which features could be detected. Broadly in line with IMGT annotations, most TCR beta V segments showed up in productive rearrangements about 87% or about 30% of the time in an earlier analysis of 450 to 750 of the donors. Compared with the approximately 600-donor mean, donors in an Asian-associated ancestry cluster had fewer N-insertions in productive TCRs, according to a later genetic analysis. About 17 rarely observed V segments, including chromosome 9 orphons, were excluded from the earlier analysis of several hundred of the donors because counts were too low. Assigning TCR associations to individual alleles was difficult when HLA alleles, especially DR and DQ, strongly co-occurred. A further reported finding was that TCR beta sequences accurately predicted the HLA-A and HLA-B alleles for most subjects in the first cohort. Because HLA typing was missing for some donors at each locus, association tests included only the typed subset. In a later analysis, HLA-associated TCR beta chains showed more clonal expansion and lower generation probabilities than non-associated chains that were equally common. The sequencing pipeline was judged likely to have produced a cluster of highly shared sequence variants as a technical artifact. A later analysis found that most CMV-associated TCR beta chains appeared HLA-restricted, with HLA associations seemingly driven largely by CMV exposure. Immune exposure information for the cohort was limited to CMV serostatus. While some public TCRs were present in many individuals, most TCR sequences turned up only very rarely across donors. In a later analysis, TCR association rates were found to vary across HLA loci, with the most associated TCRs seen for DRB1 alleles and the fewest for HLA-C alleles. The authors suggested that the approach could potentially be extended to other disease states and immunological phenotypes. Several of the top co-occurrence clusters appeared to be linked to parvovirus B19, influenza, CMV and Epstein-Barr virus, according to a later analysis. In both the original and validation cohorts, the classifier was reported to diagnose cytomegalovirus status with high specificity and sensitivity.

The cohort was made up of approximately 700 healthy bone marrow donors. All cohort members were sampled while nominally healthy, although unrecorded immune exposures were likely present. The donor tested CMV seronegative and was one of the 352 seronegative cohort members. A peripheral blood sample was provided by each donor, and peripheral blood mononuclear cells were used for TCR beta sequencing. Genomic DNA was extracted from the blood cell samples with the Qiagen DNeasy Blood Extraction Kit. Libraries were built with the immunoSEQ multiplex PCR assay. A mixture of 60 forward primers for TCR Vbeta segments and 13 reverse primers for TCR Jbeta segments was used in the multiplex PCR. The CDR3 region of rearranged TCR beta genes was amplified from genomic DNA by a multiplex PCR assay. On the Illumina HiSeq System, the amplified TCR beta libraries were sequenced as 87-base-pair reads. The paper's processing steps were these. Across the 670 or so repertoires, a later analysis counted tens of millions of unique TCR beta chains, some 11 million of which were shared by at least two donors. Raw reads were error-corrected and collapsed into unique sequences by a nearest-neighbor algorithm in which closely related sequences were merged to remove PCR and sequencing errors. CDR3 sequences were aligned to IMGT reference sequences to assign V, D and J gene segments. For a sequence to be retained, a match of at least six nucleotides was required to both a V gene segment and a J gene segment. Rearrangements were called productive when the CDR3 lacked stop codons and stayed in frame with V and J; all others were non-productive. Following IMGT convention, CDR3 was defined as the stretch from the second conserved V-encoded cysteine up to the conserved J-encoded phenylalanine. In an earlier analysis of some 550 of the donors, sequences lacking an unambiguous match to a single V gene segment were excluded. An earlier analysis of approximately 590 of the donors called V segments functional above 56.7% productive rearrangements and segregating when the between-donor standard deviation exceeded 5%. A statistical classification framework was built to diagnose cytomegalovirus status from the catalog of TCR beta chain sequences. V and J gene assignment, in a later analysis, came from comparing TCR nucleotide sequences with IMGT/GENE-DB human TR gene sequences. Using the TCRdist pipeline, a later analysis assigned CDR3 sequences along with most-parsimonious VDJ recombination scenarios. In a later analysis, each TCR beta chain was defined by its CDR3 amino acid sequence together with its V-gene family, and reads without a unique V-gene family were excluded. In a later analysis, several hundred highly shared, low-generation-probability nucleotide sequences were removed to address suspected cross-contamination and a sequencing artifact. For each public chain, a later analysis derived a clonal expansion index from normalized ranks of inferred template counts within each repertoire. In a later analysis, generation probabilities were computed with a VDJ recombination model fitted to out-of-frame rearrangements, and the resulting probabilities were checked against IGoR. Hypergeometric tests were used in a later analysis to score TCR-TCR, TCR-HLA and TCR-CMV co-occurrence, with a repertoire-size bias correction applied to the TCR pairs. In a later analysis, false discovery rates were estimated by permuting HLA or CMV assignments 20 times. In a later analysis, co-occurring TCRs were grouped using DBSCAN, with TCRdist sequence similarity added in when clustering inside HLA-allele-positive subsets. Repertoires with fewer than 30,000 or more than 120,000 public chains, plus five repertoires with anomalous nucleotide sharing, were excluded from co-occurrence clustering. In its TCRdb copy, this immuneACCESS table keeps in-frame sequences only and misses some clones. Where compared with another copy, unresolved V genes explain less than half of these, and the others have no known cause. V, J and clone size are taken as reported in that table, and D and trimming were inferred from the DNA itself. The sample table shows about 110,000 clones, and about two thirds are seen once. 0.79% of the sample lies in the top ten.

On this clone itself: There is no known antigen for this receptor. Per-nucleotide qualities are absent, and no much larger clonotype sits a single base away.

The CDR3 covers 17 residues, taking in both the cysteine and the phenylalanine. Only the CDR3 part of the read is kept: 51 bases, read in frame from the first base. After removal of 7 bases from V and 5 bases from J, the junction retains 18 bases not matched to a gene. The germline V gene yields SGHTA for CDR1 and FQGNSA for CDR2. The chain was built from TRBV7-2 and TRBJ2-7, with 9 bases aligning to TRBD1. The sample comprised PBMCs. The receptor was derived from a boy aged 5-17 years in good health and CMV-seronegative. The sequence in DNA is TGTGCCAGCACCCCGGGGTCGACAGGGGGAGTTGGGGACGAGCAGTACTTC. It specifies CASTPGSTGGVGDEQYF.